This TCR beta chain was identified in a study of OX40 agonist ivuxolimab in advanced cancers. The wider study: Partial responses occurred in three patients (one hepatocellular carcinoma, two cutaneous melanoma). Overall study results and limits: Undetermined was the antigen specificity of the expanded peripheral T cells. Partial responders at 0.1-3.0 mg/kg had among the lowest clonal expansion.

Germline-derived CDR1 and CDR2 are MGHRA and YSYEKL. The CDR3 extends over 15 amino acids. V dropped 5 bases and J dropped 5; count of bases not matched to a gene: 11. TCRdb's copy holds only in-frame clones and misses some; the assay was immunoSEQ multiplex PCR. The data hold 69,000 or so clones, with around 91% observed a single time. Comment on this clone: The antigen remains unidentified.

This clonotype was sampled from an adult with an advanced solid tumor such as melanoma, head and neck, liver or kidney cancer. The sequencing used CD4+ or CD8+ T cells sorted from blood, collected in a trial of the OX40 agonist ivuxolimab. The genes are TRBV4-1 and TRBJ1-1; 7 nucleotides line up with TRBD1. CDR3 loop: CASSTGPSGGTEAFF. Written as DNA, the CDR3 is TGCGCCAGCAGCACAGGACCGTCAGGGGGGACTGAAGCTTTCTTT.